This T cell receptor (beta chain) was retrieved from a study of blood T cell repertoires in COVID-19. Germline CDR1 LGHNA, CDR2 YNFKEQ. Trimming left V 0 bases short and J 7 bases short, with 7 bases between. There are 13 residues in the CDR3. This table comes from immunoSEQ multiplex PCR, and its TCRdb copy is limited to in-frame clones, with some not included. The sample carries 100,000 or so clones, roughly 79% recorded once. The rearrangement joins TRBV4-2 to TRBJ1-5; a weak D match, TRBD1 (5 bases). The sequenced sample was peripheral blood. This TCR came from a man older than 75 with acute or convalescent COVID-19. CDR3 amino acids: CASSQDRGQPQHF. CDR3 coding DNA: TGTGCCAGCAGCCAAGATCGGGGGCAGCCCCAGCATTTT.